What follows describes a single TCR beta chain. The target antigen is unknown. A single base separates this from a much larger clone, so it may be a read error. The conserved final phenylalanine or tryptophan is absent from the CDR3, which likely points to a read error. The data were obtained in a study of regulatory T cells in long-lasting Graves disease. Study summary: Prior antithyroid drug treatment in newly diagnosed Graves' patients lasted under 3 months.

Building of the TCR beta libraries involved iRepertoire HTBI primers and Arm-PCR of CDR3 regions. From the multiplex PCR reads, TCRdb called clonotypes with MiXCR, one entry per CDR3 protein. This sample yields about 450,000 distinct CDR3 sequences, of which about 16% are seen a single time; over 8.5% belongs to the top ten. Whole-study results and caveats: TCR diversity was lower in persistent Graves' patients (versus newly diagnosed ones). There was favoring of TRBV28, TRBJ1-2 and TRBJ2-5 in persistent disease.

The CDR3 spans 17 residues. CDR1 is LGHDT, CDR2 YNNKEL, per germline (reference sequence). Time point defined: newly diagnosed GD, antithyroid drugs for less than 3 months. PBMC-derived RNA was used for the TCR library. The sample was also linked to a second study, of T cells in Graves' hyperthyroidism and ophthalmopathy. That report adds: Patients were excluded because of uncontrolled infection, other autoimmune disease, pregnancy or lactation.

The sequence was obtained from a woman aged 25 to 45 with Graves disease. Sample: peripheral blood mononuclear cells (PBMCs), taken at new diagnosis, from a patient treated with antithyroid drugs. The V and J genes are TRBV3-1 and TRBJ2-5; 10 nucleotides align to TRBD2. The DNA matches TRBJ2-7 better at its end, which makes the J call doubtful. CDR3 sequence (DNA): TGTGCCAGCAGCCAAGATCTCCTAGCGGGAGACACCTACGAGCAGTACCTC. Its translation is CASSQDLLAGDTYEQYL.